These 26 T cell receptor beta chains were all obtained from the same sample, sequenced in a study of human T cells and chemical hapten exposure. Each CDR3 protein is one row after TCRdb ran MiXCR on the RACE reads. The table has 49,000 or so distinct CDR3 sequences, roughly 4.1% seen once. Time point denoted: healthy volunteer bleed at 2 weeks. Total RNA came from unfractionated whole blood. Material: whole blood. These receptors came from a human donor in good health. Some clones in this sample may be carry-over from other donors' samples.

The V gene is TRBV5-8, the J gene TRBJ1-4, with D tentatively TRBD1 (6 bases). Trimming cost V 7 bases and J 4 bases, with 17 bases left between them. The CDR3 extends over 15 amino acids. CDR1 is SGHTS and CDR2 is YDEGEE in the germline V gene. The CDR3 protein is CASGPRTAGNEKLFF. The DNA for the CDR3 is TGTGCCAGCGGCCCCCGGACAGCGGGTAATGAAAAACTGTTTTTT.

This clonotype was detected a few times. The CDR3 here is CASSYRRGRGETQYF. CDR3 in DNA: TGTGCCAGCAGTTACCGGAGGGGGCGCGGTGAGACCCAGTACTTC. The chain combines TRBV6-5 with TRBJ2-5; D is possibly TRBD1 (7 bases). The CDR3 sequence is 15 residues long. CDR1 and CDR2 from the germline V gene are MNHEY and SVGAGI. V gave up 2 bases and J gave up 5 bases, with 15 bases separating them.

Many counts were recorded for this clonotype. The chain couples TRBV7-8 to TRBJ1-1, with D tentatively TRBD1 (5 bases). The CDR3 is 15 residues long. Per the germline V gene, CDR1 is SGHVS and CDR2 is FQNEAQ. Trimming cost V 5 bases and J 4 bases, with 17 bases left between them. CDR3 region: CASSLTQVRGTEAFF. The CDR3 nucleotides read TGTGCCAGCAGCCTAACGCAGGTGAGGGGCACTGAAGCTTTCTTT.

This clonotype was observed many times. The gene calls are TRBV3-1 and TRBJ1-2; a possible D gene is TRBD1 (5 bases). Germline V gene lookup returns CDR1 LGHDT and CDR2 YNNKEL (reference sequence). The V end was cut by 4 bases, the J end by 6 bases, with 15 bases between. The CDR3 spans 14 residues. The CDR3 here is CASSPDSILDGYTF. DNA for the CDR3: TGTGCCAGCAGCCCCGACAGTATATTGGATGGCTACACCTTC.

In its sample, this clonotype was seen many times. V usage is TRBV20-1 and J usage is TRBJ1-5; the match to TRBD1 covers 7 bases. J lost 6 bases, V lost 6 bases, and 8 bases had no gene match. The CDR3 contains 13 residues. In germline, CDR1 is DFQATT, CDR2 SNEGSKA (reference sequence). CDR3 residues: CSASQGVSQPQHF. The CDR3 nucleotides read TGCAGTGCAAGTCAGGGGGTTAGTCAGCCCCAGCATTTT.

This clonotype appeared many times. DNA for the CDR3: TGTGCCAGCAGTTTCGGGTCTACGCAGTATTTT. This encodes CASSFGSTQYF. V gene TRBV28 combines with J gene TRBJ2-3; D not certain. This CDR3 has 11 amino acids. Looked up from germline, CDR1 is MDHEN and CDR2 is SYDVKM. The ends were cut back, 3 bases at V and 8 bases at J, with 6 bases in the middle.

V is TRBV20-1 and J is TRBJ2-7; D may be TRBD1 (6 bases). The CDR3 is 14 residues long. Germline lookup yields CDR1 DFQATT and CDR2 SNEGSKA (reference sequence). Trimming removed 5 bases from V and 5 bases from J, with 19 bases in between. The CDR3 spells CSAERGTGNHEQYF. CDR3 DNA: TGCAGTGCTGAGCGCGGAACAGGGAACCACGAGCAGTACTTC.

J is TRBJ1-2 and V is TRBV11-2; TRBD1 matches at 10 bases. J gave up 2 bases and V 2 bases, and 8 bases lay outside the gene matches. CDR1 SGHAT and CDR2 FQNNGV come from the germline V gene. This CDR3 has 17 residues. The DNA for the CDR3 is TGTGCCAGCAGCTTAATATCGCCGGGACAGGGGAACTATGGCTACACCTTC. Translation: CASSLISPGQGNYGYTF.

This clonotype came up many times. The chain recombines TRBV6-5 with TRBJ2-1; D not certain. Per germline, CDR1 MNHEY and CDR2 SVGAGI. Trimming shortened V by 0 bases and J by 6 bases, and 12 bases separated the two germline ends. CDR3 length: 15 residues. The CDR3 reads CASSYSEILPNEQFF. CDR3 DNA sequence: TGTGCCAGCAGTTACTCGGAGATCCTGCCCAATGAGCAGTTCTTC.

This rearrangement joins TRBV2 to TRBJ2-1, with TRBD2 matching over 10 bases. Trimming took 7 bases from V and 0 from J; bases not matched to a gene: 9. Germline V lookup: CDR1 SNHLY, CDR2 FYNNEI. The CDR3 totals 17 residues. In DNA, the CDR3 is TGTGCCAGCATCAGGACTAGCGGCCCTTCCTCCTACAATGAGCAGTTCTTC. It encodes CASIRTSGPSSYNEQFF. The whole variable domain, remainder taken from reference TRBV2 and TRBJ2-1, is EPEVTQTPSHQVTQMGQEVILRCVPISNHLYFYWYRQILGQKVEFLVSFYNNEISEKSEIFDDQFSVERPDGSNFTLKIRSTKLEDSAMYFCASIRTSGPSSYNEQFFGPGTRLTVL.

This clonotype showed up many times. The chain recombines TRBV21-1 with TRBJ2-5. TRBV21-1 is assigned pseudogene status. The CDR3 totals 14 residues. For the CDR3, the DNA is TGTGCCAGCAGCAAGGAACTAAGGGAAGAGACCCAGTACTTC. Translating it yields CASSKELREETQYF.

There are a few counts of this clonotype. CDR3 in DNA: TGTGCCAGCAGTTTCGGGGGACAGGGAATAGATACGCAGTATTTT. This gives the protein CASSFGGQGIDTQYF. The chain has TRBV28 and TRBJ2-3, with 9 bases that match TRBD1. Germline V gene sequence: CDR1 MDHEN, CDR2 SYDVKM. This CDR3 region has 15 residues. Trimming removed 3 bases from V and 5 bases from J; junction bases left unmatched: 6. Looking up the rest from reference TRBV28 and TRBJ2-3 gives the full variable domain: DVKVTQSSRYLVKRTGEKVFLECVQDMDHENMFWYRQDPGLGLRLIYFSYDVKMKEKGDIPEGYSVSREKKERFSLILESASTNQTSMYLCASSFGGQGIDTQYFGPGTRLTVL.

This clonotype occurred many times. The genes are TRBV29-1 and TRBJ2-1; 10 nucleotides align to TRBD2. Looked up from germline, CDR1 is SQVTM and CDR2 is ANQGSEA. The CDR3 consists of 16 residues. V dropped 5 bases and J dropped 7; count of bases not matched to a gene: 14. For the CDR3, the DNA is TGCAGCGTTTTCTTTTCCCTAGCGGGAGTAGGAAATGAGCAGTTCTTC. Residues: CSVFFSLAGVGNEQFF.

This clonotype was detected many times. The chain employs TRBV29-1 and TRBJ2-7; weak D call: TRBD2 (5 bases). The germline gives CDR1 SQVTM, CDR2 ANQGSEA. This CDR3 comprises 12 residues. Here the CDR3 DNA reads TGCAGTGCGCTAGCAGAATCCTACGAGCAGTACTTC. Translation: CSALAESYEQYF.

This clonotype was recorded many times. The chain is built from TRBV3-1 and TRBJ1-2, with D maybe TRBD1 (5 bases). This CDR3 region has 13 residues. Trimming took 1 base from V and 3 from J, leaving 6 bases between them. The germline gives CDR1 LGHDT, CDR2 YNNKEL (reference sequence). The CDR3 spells CASSQVTDYGYTF. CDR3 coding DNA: TGTGCCAGCAGCCAAGTGACAGACTATGGCTACACCTTC. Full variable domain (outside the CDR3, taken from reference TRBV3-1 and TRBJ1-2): DTAVSQTPKYLVTQMGNDKSIKCEQNLGHDTMYWYKQDSKKFLKIMFSYNNKELIINETVPNRFSPKSPDKAHLNLHINSLELGDSAVYFCASSQVTDYGYTFGSGTRLTVV.

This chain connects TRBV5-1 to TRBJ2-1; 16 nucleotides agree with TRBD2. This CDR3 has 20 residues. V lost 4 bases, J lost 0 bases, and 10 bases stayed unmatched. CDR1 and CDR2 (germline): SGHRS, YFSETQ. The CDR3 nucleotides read TGCGCCAGCAGCGCTCCGGGACTAGCGGGAGGGCCCGGCTCCTACAATGAGCAGTTCTTC. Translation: CASSAPGLAGGPGSYNEQFF.

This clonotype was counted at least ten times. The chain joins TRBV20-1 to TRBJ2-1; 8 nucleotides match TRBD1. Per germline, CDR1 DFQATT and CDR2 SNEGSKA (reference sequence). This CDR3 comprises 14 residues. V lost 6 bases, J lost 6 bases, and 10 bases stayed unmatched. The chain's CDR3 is CSAEGQVTGNEQFF. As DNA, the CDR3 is TGCAGTGCCGAGGGACAGGTTACGGGCAATGAGCAGTTCTTC.

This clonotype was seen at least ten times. The CDR3 nucleotides read TGTGCCAGTAGTATAATAATCCCACGGACGGGCTATGGCTACACCTTC. Protein: CASSIIIPRTGYGYTF. J is TRBJ1-2 and V is TRBV19; the D is unclear. Trimming left V 2 bases short and J 4 bases short, with 17 bases between. Per germline, CDR1 LNHDA and CDR2 SQIVND (reference sequence). The CDR3 is 16 residues long.

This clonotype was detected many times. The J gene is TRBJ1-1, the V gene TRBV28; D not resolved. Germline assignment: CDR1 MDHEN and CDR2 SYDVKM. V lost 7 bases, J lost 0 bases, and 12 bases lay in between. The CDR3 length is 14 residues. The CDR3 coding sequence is TGTGCCAGCAAGCACAGTTCCCTGAACACTGAAGCTTTCTTT. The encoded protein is CASKHSSLNTEAFF.

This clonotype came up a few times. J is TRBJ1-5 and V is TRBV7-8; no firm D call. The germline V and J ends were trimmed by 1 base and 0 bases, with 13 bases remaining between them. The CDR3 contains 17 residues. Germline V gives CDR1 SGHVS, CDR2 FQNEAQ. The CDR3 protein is CASSLESGFTSNQPQHF. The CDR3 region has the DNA TGTGCCAGCAGCTTAGAGTCCGGCTTCACTAGCAATCAGCCCCAGCATTTT.

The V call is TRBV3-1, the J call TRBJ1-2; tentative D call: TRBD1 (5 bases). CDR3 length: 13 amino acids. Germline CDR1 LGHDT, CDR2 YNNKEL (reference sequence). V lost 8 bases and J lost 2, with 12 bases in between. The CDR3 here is CASDGARNYGYTF. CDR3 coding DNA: TGTGCCAGCGATGGGGCAAGAAACTATGGCTACACCTTC.

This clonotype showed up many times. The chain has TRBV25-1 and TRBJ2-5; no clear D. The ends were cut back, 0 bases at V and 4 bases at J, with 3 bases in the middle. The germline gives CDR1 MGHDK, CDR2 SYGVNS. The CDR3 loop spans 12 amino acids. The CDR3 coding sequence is TGTGCCAGCAGTGAATATGGAGAGACCCAGTACTTC. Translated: CASSEYGETQYF.

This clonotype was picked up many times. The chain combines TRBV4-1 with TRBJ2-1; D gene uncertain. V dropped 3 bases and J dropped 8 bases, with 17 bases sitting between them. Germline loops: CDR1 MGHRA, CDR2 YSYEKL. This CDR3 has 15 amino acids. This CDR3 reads CASSHRTNFLHEQFF. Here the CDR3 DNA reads TGCGCCAGCAGCCACAGAACGAACTTTCTCCATGAGCAGTTCTTC.

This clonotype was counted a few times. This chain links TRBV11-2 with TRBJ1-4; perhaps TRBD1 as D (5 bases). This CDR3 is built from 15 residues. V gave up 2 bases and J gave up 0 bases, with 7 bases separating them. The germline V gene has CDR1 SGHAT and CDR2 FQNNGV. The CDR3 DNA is TGTGCCAGCAGCTTATGGGGGGCAACTAATGAAAAACTGTTTTTT. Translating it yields CASSLWGATNEKLFF.

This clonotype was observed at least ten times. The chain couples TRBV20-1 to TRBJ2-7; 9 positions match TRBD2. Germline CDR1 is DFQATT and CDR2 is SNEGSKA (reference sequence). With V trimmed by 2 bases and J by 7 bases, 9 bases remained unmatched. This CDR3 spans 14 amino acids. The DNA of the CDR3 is TGCAGTGCTAGAATCTTAGCGGGAGAGGGAGAGCAGTACTTC. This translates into CSARILAGEGEQYF.

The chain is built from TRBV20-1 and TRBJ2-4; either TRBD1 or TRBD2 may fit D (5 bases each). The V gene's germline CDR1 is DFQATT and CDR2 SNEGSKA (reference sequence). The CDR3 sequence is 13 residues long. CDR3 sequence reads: CSLGRGAKNIQYF. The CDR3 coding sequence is TGCAGCCTGGGACGGGGAGCCAAAAACATTCAGTACTTC.